This record looks at one T cell receptor (beta chain) sequence and its context. No antigen is known for it. The sample belongs to a study of T cell responses to AZD1222 COVID-19 vaccine. Study observations and caveats: Among AZD1222 vaccinees, only six were seropositive at baseline.

The CDR3 contains 14 residues. The V end was cut by 0 bases, the J end by 3 bases, with 3 bases between. The germline gives CDR1 LGHNA, CDR2 YNFKEQ. The table came from immunoSEQ multiplex PCR; TCRdb's copy has only in-frame clones and leaves some out. The repertoire holds 15,000 to 20,000 clones, with roughly 86% as singletons. This sequence was found in an adult who received the AZD1222 COVID-19 vaccine. The chain combines TRBV4-2 with TRBJ1-6; D unresolved. Sequencing was performed on peripheral blood, taken 28 days after the second AZD1222 dose. Written as DNA, the CDR3 is TGTGCCAGCAGCCAAGATCGCTATAATTCACCCCTCCACTTT. Translation: CASSQDRYNSPLHF.